This TCR beta chain was profiled in a study of blood T cell repertoires in COVID-19. Assay used: immunoSEQ multiplex PCR; TCRdb lists only in-frame clones, some missing. The data show approximately 300,000 clones, more than 80% seen once. This CDR3 has 12 residues. The germline V and J ends were trimmed by 7 bases and 2 bases, with 10 bases remaining between them. The germline CDR1 and CDR2 sequences are SQVTM and ANQGSEA. The receptor was derived from a man in his late teens or twenties who had recovered from COVID-19. Sequencing was carried out using peripheral blood. V gene TRBV29-1 combines with J gene TRBJ2-3; a weak D match, TRBD2 (5 bases). The CDR3 reads CSAGGYTDTQYF. For the CDR3, the DNA is TGCAGCGCCGGAGGATACACAGATACGCAGTATTTT.